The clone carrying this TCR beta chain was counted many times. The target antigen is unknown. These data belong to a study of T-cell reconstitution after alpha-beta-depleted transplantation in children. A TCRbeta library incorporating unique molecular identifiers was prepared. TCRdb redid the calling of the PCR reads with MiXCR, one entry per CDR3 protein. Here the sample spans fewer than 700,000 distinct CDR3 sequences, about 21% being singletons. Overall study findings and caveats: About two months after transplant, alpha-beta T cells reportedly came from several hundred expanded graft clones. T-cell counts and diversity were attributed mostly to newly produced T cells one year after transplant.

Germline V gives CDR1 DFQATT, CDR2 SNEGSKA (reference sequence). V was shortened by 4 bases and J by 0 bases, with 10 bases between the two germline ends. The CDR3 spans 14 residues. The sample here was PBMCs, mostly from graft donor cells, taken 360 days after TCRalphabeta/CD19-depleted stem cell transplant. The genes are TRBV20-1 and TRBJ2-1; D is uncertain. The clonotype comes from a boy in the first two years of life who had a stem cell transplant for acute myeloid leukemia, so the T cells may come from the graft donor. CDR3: CSANKDSSYNEQFF. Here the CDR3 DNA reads TGCAGTGCTAACAAGGATAGCTCCTACAATGAGCAGTTCTTC.